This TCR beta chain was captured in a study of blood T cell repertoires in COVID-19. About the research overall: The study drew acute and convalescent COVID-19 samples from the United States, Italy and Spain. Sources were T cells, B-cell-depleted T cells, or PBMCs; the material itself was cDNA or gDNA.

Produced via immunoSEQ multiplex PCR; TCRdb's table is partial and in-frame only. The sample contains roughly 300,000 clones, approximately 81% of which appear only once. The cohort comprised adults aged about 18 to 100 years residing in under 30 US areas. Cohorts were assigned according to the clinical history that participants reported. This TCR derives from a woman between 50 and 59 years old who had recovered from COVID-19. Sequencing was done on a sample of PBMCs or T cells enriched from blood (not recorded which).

In DNA, the CDR3 is TGTGCCAGCAGCCAACCCGATACCGGGACAGTTCTCTACGAGCAGTACTTC. It specifies CASSQPDTGTVLYEQYF. The chain uses TRBV3-1 (or the pseudogene TRBV3-2) and TRBJ2-7; the match to TRBD1 covers 7 bases. Unmatched junction bases numbered 13, after V lost 2 bases and J lost 3 bases. The CDR3 totals 17 residues. CDR1 is LGHDT and CDR2 is YNNKEL in the germline V gene (reference sequence).